A selection of T cell receptor beta chains follows, all from one sample in a study of tumor-infiltrating lymphocytes in primary liver carcinoma. TCRdb re-analysed the multiplex PCR reads in MiXCR, keeping a single row per CDR3 protein. In the table there are roughly 78,000 distinct CDR3 sequences, about 70% of which are singletons. Sequenced: liver tumor tissue from sampling region 4. These receptors all stem from a woman in her fifties or sixties with primary liver carcinoma and hepatitis B virus infection. CDR3s include the opening cysteine and the closing phenylalanine or tryptophan. A D gene is named only where the DNA matches it firmly. Clone size appears in some rows only: once, few, many, or a class for an expanded clone.

length: 13
size: NA
V: TRBV11-2
D: NA
J: TRBJ2-2
DNA: TGTGCCAACAGCTTAGATAGGGCTGGGGAGCTGCCTTTT
CDR3: CANSLDRAGELPF

length: 16
size: NA
V: TRBV29-1
D: NA
J: TRBJ2-3
DNA: TGTAGCGTTCATTCGTTACAGGGAGGGGGCATAGATACGCAGTATTTT
CDR3: CSVHSLQGGGIDTQYF

length: 13
size: NA
V: TRBV6-5
D: TRBD1
J: TRBJ1-2
DNA: TGTGGCAGCAGTTACTTCCAGGGGGATAGCTACACCTTC
CDR3: CGSSYFQGDSYTF

length: 15
size: NA
V: TRBV11-2
D: TRBD1
J: TRBJ1-2
DNA: TGTGCCAGCAGCTTGAAGACAGGGGTAATTTATGGCTACACTTTC
CDR3: CASSLKTGVIYGYTF

length: 14
size: NA
V: TRBV12-3/TRBV12-4
D: TRBD1
J: TRBJ2-7
DNA: TGTGCCAGCAGTCCTGGACAGGGTACCTACGCGCAGTACTTC
CDR3: CASSPGQGTYAQYF

length: 14
size: many
V: TRBV10-2
D: TRBD1
J: TRBJ1-1
DNA: TGCGCCAGCAAGGAGGACAGGGGAAACACTGAAGCTTTCTTT
CDR3: CASKEDRGNTEAFF

length: 13
size: NA
V: TRBV29-1
D: NA
J: TRBJ2-2
DNA: TGCAGCGTTGCCCTAACCCCGGCTGGGGAGCTGTTTTTT
CDR3: CSVALTPAGELFF

length: 18
size: few
V: TRBV28
D: NA
J: TRBJ2-6
DNA: TGTGCCAGCATTTCACCCAGGACAAGGGGCGATGGGGCCAACGTCCTGACTTTC
CDR3: CASISPRTRGDGANVLTF

length: 15
size: NA
V: TRBV11-2
D: NA
J: TRBJ2-7
DNA: TGTGCCAACATCTTAGATCCTGCGGGGACCTACGAGCAGTACTTC
CDR3: CANILDPAGTYEQYF

length: 13
size: NA
V: TRBV2
D: NA
J: TRBJ1-5
DNA: TGTGCCAGCAGTACACAGGGAAATCAGCCCCAGCATTTT
CDR3: CASSTQGNQPQHF

length: 18
size: NA
V: TRBV28
D: TRBD2
J: TRBJ2-1
DNA: TGTGCCAGGCGACTCTGGGGGGGACGGTCTAGCTCCCACAATGAGCAGTTCTTC
CDR3: CARRLWGGRSSSHNEQFF

length: 15
size: many
V: TRBV6-4
D: TRBD1
J: TRBJ2-2
DNA: TGTGCCAGCAGTGAGACAGGACAGGGGACCGGGGAGCTGTTTTTT
CDR3: CASSETGQGTGELFF

length: 11
size: NA
V: TRBV29-1
D: NA
J: TRBJ2-5
DNA: TGCAGTGTTTACGTGCTTGAGACCCAGTATTTC
CDR3: CSVYVLETQYF

length: 16
size: many
V: TRBV4-1
D: NA
J: TRBJ2-2
DNA: TGCGCCAGCAGCCAAGATCAGGCGGCGAACACCGGGGAGCTGTTTTTT
CDR3: CASSQDQAANTGELFF

length: 19
size: once
V: TRBV4-1
D: NA
J: TRBJ2-3
DNA: TGCGCCAGCAGCCCCATCGCGGGAAACCCCCCCCGGCGGATAGATACGCAGTATTTT
CDR3: CASSPIAGNPPRRIDTQYF

length: 16
size: few
V: TRBV11-2
D: TRBD2
J: TRBJ2-7
DNA: TGCGTCAACAGCTACGGCGGGAGGACCTCGGGAAGCGAGCAGTACTTC
CDR3: CVNSYGGRTSGSEQYF

length: 17
size: NA
V: TRBV11-2
D: TRBD1
J: TRBJ2-1
DNA: TGTGCCGGCAGCCTAACCCACGCACAGGGGTACAGGGGTGAGCAGTTCTTC
CDR3: CAGSLTHAQGYRGEQFF

length: 15
size: NA
V: TRBV4-1
D: NA
J: TRBJ2-7
DNA: TGCGCCAGCAGCCAGCCTAACCGGAGAAATTACGGGCACTACTTC
CDR3: CASSQPNRRNYGHYF